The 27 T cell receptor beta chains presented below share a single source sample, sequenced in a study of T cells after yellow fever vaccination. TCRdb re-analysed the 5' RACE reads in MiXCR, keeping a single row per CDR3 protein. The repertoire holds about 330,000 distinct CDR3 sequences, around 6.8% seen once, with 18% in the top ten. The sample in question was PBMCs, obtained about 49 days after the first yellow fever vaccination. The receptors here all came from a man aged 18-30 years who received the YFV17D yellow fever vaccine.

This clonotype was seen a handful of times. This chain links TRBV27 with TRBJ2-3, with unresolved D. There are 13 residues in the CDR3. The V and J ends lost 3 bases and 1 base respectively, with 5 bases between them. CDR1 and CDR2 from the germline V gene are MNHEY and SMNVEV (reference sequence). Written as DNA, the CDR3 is TGTGCCAGCAGTTTCAAGCGCACAGATACGCAGTATTTT. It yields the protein CASSFKRTDTQYF.

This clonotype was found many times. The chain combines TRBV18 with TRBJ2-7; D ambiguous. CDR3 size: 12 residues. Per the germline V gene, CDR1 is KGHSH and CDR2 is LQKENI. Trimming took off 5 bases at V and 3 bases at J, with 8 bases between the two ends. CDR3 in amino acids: CASSTDFYEQYF. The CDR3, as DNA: TGTGCCAGCTCAACCGACTTCTACGAGCAGTACTTC.

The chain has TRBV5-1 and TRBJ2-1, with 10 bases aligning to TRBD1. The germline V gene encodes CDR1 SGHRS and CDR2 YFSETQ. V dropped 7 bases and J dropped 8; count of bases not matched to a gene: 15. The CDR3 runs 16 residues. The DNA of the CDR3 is TGCGCCAGCGGGCGGCAGGGACAGGGGATAGTCGATGAGCAGTTCTTC. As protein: CASGRQGQGIVDEQFF.

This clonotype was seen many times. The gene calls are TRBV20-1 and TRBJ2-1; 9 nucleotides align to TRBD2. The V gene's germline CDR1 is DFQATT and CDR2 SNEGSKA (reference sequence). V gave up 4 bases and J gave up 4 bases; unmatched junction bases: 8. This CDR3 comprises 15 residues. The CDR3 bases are TGCAGTGCTAATCCAGCGGGGGGCGGGTACAATGAGCAGTTCTTC. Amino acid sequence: CSANPAGGGYNEQFF.

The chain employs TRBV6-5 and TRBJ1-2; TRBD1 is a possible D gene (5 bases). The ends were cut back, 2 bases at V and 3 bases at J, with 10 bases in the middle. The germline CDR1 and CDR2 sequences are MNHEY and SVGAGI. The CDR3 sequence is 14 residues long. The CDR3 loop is CASSYGGRDYGYTF. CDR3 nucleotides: TGTGCCAGCAGTTACGGGGGGAGGGACTATGGCTACACCTTC.

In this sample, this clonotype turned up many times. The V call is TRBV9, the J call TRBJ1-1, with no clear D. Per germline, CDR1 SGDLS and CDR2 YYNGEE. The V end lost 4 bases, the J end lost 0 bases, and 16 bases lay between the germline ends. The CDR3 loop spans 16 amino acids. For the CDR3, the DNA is TGTGCCAGCAGCCAAAATCCCGTTCGAATGAACACTGAAGCTTTCTTT. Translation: CASSQNPVRMNTEAFF.

The CDR3 is CASSPEAGFSGEQYV. DNA of the CDR3: TGTGCCAGCTCACCAGAGGCAGGTTTTTCGGGCGAGCAGTACGTC. The V gene is TRBV18, the J gene TRBJ2-7; no clear D gene. Trimming stripped 2 bases from V and 6 bases from J, with 17 bases between. Germline lookup yields CDR1 KGHSH and CDR2 LQKENI. This CDR3 is built from 15 residues.

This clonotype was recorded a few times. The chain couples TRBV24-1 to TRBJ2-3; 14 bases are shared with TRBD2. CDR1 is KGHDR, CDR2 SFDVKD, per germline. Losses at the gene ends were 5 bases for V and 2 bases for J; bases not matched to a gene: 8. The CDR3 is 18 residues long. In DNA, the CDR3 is TGTGCCACCAGTGCAGGACTAGCGGGGGGCTCCCACACAGATACGCAGTATTTT. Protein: CATSAGLAGGSHTDTQYF.

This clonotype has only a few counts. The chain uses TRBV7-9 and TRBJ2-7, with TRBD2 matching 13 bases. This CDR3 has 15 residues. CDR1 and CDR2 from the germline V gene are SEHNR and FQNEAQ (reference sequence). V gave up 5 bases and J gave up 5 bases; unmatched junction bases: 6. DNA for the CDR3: TGTGCCAGCAGCCCATGGGGGACTAGCGGGGACGAGCAGTACTTC. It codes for CASSPWGTSGDEQYF.

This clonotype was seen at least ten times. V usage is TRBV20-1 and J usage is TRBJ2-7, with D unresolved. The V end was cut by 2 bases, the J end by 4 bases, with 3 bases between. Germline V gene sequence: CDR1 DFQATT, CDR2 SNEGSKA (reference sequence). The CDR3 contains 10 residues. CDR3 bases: TGCAGTGCTAGACAATACGAGCAGTACGTC. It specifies CSARQYEQYV.

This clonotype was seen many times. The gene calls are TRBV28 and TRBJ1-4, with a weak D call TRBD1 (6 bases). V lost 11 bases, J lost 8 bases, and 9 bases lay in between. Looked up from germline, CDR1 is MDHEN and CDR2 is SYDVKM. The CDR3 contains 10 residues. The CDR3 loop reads CASGQEKLFF. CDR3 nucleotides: TGTGCCTCTGGACAGGAAAAACTGTTTTTT.

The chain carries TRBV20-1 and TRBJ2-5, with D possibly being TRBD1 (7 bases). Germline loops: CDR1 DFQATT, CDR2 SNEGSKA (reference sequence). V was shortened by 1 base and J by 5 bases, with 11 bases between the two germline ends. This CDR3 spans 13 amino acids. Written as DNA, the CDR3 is TGCAGTGCTAGAGTCAGGGGGGTGGAGACCCAGTACTTC. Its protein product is CSARVRGVETQYF.

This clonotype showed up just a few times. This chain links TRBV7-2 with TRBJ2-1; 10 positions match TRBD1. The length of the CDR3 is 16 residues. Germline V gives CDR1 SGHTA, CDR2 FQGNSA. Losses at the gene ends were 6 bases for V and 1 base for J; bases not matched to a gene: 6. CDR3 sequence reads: CASREGTGESYNEQFF. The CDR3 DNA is TGTGCCAGCAGAGAAGGGACAGGGGAGTCCTACAATGAGCAGTTCTTC.

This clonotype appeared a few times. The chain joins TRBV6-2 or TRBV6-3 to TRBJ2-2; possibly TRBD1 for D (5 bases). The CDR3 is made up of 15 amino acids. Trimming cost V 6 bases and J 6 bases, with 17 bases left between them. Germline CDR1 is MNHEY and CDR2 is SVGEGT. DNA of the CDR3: TGTGCCAGCAGACTTTCTCAGGGCTTCGCCGGGGAGCTGTTTTTT. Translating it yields CASRLSQGFAGELFF.

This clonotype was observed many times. The CDR3: CASSLGRTGQETQYF. In DNA, the CDR3 is TGCGCCAGCAGCTTGGGTAGGACAGGGCAAGAGACCCAGTACTTC. V usage is TRBV5-1 and J usage is TRBJ2-5; 8 bases line up with TRBD1. The CDR3 totals 15 residues. Per germline, CDR1 SGHRS and CDR2 YFSETQ. With 0 bases clipped from V and 2 bases from J, the junction kept 3 bases outside the gene matches.

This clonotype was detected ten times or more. The CDR3 region has the DNA TGTGCCAGCAGCTCCCCGGGGGCCAGCACAGATACGCAGTATTTT. Translated, it gives CASSSPGASTDTQYF. This chain connects TRBV11-2 to TRBJ2-3; D is possibly TRBD1 or TRBD2 (6 bases each). Germline loops: CDR1 SGHAT, CDR2 FQNNGV. This CDR3 is built from 15 residues. Trimming took off 4 bases at V and 0 bases at J, with 11 bases between the two ends.

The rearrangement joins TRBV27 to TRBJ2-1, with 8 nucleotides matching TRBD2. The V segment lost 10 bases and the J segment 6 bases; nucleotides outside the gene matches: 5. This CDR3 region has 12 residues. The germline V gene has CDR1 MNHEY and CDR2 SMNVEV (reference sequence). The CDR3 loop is CATGLAFNEQFF. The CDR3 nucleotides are TGTGCCACCGGACTAGCATTCAATGAGCAGTTCTTC.

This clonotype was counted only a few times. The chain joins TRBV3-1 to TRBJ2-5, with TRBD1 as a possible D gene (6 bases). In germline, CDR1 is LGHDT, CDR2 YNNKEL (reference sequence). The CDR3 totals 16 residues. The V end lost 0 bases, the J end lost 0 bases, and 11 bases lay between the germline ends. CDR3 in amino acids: CASSQDGTQYQETQYF. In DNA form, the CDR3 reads TGTGCCAGCAGCCAAGATGGGACACAGTACCAAGAGACCCAGTACTTC.

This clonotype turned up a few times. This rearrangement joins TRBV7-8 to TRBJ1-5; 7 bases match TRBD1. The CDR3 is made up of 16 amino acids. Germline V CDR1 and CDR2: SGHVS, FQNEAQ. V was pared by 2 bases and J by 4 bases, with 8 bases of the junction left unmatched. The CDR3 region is CASSLNRTGINQPQHF. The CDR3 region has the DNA TGTGCCAGCAGCTTAAATAGGACAGGCATAAATCAGCCCCAGCATTTT.

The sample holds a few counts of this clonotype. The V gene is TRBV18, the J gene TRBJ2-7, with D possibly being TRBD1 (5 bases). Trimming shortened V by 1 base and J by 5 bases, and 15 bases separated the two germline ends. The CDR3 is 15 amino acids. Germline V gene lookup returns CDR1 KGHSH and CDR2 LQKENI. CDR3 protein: CASSPRARVQHEQYF. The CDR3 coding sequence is TGTGCCAGCTCACCACGGGCCAGGGTGCAACACGAGCAGTACTTC.

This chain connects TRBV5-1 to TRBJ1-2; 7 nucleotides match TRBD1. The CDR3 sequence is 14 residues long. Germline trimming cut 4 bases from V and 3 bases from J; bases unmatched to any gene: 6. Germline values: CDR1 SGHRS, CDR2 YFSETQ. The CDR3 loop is CASSRDRVDYGYTF. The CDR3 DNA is TGCGCCAGCAGCAGAGACAGGGTAGACTATGGCTACACCTTC.

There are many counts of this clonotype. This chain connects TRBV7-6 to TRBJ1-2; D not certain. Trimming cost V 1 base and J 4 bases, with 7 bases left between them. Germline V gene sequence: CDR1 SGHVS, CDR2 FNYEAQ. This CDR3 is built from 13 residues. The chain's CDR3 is CASSLVQSYGYTF. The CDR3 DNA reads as TGTGCCAGCAGCTTAGTACAGAGCTATGGCTACACCTTC.

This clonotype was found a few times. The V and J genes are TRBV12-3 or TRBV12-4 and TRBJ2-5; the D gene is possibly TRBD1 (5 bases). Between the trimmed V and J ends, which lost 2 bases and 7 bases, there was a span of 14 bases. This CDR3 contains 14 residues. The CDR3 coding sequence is TGTGCCAGCAGTTTATTTCAGGGAAGTGCGACCCAGTACTTC. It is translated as CASSLFQGSATQYF.

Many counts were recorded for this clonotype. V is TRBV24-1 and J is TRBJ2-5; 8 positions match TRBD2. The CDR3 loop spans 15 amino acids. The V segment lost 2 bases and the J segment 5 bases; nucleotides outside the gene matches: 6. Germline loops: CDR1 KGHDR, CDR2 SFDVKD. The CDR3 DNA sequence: TGTGCCACCAGTGATTCCGCGGGCGGGGGGGAGACCCAGTACTTC. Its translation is CATSDSAGGGETQYF.

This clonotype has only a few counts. This chain's CDR3 is CASRGLAVRQFF. The CDR3 DNA reads TGTGCCAGCAGAGGACTAGCGGTTCGGCAGTTCTTC. The chain uses TRBV2 and TRBJ2-1; 10 nucleotides match TRBD2. The CDR3 totals 12 residues. The germline CDR1 and CDR2 sequences are SNHLY and FYNNEI. The J segment lost 12 bases and the V segment lost 6 bases, leaving 5 bases of the junction unmatched.

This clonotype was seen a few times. CDR3 region: CAGRGPGANVLTF. Here the CDR3 DNA reads TGTGCCGGCCGGGGTCCTGGGGCCAACGTCCTGACTTTC. This sequence joins TRBV2 and TRBJ2-6; D possibly corresponds to TRBD2 (5 bases). Trimming took 11 bases from V and 2 from J, leaving 10 bases between them. Per germline, CDR1 SNHLY and CDR2 FYNNEI. The CDR3 consists of 13 residues.

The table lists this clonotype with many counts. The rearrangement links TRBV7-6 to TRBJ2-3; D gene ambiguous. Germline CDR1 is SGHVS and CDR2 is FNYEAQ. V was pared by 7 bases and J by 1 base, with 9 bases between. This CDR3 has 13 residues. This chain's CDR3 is CASTLGRTDTQYF. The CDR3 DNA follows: TGTGCCAGCACCCTTGGCCGCACAGATACGCAGTATTTT. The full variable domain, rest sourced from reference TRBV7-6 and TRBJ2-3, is GAGVSQSPRYKVTKRGQDVALRCDPISGHVSLYWYRQALGQGPEFLTYFNYEAQQDKSGLPNDRFSAERPEGSISTLTIQRTEQRDSAMYRCASTLGRTDTQYFGPGTRLTVL.